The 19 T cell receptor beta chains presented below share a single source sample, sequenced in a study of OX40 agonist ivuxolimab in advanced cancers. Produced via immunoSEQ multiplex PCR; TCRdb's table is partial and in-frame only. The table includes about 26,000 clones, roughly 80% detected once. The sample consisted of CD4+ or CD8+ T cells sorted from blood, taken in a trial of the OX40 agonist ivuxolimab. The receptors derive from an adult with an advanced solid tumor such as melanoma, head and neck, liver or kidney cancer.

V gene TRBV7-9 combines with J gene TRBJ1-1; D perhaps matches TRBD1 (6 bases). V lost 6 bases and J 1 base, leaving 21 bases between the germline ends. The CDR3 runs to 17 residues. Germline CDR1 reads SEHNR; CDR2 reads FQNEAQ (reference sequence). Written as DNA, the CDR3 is TGTGCCAGCAGGCTGCTAACCCCGGGGGGGGCGAACACTGAAGCTTTCTTT. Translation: CASRLLTPGGANTEAFF.

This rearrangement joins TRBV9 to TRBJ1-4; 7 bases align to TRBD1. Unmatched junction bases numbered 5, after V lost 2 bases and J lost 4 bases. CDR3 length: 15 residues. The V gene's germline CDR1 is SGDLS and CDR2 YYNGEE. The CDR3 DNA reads TGTGCCAGCAGCGTGGGGACAGCAAATAATGAAAAACTGTTTTTT. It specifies CASSVGTANNEKLFF.

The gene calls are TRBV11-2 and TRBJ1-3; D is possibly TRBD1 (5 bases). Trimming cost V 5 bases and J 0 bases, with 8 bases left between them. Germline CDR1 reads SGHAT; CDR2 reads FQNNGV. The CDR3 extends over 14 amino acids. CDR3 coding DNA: TGTGCCAGCAGCCAGGGTAACTCTGGAAACACCATATATTTT. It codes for CASSQGNSGNTIYF.

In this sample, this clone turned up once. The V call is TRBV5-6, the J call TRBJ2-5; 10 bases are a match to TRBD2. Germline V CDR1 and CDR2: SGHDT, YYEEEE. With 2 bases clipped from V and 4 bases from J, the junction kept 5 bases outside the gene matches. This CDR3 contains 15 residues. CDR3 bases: TGTGCCAGCAGCTTACGCCTAGCGGGGGTAGAGACCCAGTACTTC. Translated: CASSLRLAGVETQYF.

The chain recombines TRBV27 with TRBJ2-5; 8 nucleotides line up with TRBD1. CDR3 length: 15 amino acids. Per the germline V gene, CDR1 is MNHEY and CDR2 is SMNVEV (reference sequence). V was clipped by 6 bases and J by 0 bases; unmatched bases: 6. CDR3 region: CASRRQGRYQETQYF. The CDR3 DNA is TGTGCCAGCAGACGACAGGGGCGATACCAAGAGACCCAGTACTTC.

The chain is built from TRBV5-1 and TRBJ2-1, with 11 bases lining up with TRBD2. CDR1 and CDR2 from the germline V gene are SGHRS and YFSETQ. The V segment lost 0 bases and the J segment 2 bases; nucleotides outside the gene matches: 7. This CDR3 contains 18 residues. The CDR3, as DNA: TGCGCCAGCAGCTTGGGGGGACTAGCGGAGATCCCCTACAATGAGCAGTTCTTC. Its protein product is CASSLGGLAEIPYNEQFF.

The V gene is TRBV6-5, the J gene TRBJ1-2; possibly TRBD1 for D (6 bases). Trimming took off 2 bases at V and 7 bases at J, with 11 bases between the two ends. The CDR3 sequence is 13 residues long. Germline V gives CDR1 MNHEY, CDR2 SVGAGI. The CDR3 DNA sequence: TGTGCCAGCAGTTACGAAGGGGGTATTGGCTACACCTTC. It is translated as CASSYEGGIGYTF.

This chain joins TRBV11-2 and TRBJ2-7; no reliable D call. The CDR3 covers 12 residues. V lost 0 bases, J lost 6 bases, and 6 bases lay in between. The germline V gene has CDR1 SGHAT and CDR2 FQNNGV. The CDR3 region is CASSLDLSEQYF. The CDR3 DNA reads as TGTGCCAGCAGCTTAGATCTCTCCGAGCAGTACTTC.

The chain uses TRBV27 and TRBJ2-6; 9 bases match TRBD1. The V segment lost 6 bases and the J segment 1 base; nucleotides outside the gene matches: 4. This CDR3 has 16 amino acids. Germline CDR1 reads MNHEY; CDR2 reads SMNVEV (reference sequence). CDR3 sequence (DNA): TGTGCCAGCAGGACCGGGACAGGGTCTGGGGCCAACGTCCTGACTTTC. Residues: CASRTGTGSGANVLTF.

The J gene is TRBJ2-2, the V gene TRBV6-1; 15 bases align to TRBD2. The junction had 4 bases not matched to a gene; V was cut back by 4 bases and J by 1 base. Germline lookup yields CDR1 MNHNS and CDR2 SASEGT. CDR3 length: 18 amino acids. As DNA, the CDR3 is TGTGCCAGCAGTGCTGGACTAGCGGGGGGGCGGAACACCGGGGAGCTGTTTTTT. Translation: CASSAGLAGGRNTGELFF.

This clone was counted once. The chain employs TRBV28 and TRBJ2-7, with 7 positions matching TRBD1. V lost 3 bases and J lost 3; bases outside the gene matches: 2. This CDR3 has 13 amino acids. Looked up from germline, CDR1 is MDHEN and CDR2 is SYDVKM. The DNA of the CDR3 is TGTGCCAGCAGTTTCCGACAGGGCTACGAGCAGTACTTC. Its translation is CASSFRQGYEQYF.

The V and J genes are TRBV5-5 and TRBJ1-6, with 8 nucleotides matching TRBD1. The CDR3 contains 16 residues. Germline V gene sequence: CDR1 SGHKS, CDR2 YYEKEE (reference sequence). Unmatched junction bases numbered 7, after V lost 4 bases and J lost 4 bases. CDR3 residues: CASSPRGRRYNSPLHF. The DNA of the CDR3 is TGTGCCAGCAGCCCCAGGGGGCGCCGGTATAATTCACCCCTCCACTTT.

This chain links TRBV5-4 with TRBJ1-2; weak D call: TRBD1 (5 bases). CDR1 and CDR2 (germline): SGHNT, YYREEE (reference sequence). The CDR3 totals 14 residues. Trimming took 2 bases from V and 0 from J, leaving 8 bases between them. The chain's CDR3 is CASSFQGSNYGYTF. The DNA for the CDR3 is TGTGCCAGCAGCTTTCAGGGTTCTAACTATGGCTACACCTTC.

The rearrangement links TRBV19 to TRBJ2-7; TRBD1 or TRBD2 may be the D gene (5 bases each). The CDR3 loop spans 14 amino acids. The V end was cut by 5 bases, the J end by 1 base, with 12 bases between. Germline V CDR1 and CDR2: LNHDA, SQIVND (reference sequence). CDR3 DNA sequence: TGTGCCAGTAGTCTGGGGACGGATTCCTACGAGCAGTACTTC. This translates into CASSLGTDSYEQYF.

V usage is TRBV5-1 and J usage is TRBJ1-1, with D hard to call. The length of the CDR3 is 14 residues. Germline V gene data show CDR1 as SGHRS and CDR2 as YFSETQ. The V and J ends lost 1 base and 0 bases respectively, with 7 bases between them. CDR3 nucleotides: TGCGCCAGCAGCTTGAAACCCTTGAACACTGAAGCTTTCTTT. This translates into CASSLKPLNTEAFF.

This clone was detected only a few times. The CDR3 bases are TGTGCCAGGGAGCGAGACACCGGGGAGCTGTTTTTT. Residues: CARERDTGELFF. This chain uses TRBV2 with TRBJ2-2; D is undetermined. This CDR3 contains 12 residues. CDR1 is SNHLY and CDR2 is FYNNEI in the germline V gene. The V gene lost 9 bases and the J gene lost 3 bases, with 8 bases spanning the gap.

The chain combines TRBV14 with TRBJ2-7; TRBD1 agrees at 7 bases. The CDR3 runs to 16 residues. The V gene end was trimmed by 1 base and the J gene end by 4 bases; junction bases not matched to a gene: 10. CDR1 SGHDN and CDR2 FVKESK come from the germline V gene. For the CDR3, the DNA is TGTGCCAGCAGCCAAGGAAACCGGGACAGAAAGTACGAGCAGTACTTC. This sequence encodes CASSQGNRDRKYEQYF.

Here the CDR3 reads CASRARRGPGSENTEAFF. CDR3 in DNA: TGTGCCAGCAGGGCCCGGCGGGGTCCCGGGTCGGAGAACACTGAAGCTTTCTTT. The chain carries TRBV11-2 and TRBJ1-1; D remains unclear. The germline gives CDR1 SGHAT, CDR2 FQNNGV. V gave up 6 bases and J gave up 1 base, with 24 bases separating them. The CDR3 extends over 18 amino acids.

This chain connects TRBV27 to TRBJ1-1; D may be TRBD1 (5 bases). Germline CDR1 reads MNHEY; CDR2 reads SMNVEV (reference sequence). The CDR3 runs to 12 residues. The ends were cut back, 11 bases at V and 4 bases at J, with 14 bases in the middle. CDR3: CAAGPGGTEAFF. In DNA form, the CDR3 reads TGTGCCGCCGGCCCGGGGGGCACTGAAGCTTTCTTT.